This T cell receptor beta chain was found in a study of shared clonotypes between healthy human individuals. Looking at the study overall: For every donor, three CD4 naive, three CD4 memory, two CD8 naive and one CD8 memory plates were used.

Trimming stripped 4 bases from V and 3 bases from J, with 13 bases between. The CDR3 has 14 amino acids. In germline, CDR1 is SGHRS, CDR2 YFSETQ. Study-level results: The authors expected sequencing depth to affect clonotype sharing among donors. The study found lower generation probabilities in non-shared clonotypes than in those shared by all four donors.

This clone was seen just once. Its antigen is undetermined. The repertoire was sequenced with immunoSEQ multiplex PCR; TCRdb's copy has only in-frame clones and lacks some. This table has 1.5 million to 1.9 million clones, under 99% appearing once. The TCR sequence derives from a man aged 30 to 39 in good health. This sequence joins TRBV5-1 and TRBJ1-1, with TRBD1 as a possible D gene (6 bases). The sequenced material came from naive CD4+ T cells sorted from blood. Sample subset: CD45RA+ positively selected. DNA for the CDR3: TGCGCCAGCAGCAGCCTTAGGGGGGACACTGAAGCTTTCTTT. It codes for CASSSLRGDTEAFF.